The sequence of this T cell receptor beta chain was determined in a study of T cells in Graves' hyperthyroidism and ophthalmopathy (dated by TCRdb to the late 2010s). Context from the whole study: Peripheral blood was collected at initial diagnosis, before any treatment. A discovery cohort of approximately 97 patients, about 40 with Graves' ophthalmopathy and approximately 60 with stable Graves' hyperthyroidism, was used to find distinguishing TCR V-J signatures. Whether ophthalmopathy could be predicted prospectively was tested in an independent validation cohort made up of about 18 hyperthyroidism patients plus 17 patients who later progressed to ophthalmopathy. The roughly 94 discovery patients were randomly split 7:3 into training and test sets. The study also compared thyroid tissue and blood T-cell repertoires from more than 5 Graves' hyperthyroidism patients. After sampling, hyperthyroidism patients received methimazole starting at 30 mg daily, and ophthalmopathy patients received high-dose intravenous methylprednisolone. TCR Vbeta CDR3 sequencing of fewer than 150 peripheral blood samples (43 ophthalmopathy, roughly 72 hyperthyroidism and approximately 17 progressor patients) is reported in the paper.

The full study reports these points: During validation, the model predicted progression to ophthalmopathy a median of roughly six months ahead of onset, with more than 55% sensitivity and 72% to 80% specificity. Sample size was not statistically predetermined, and blinding of investigators to group allocation was not performed. In cross-validation, a model built on a 13 V-J signature told ophthalmopathy apart from stable hyperthyroidism with 87.88% sensitivity and around 84% specificity, and in testing the same model reached 80%/75%. Most expanded thyroid clonotypes (frequency above 0.001) were also detected in blood, suggesting blood repertoires may reflect thyroid immune responses.

As encoded in the germline V gene (reference sequence), CDR1 is DFQATT while CDR2 is SNEGSKA. V and J are trimmed by 1 base and 3 bases, and the gene matches miss 4 bases of the junction. The CDR3 sequence holds 15 residues, the cysteine and phenylalanine included. Only the CDR3 portion is preserved as DNA: 45 bases, with reading frame beginning at the first base. This clonotype was recorded many times. It lacks a known antigen. Base qualities are missing; no much larger clone stands one base away. Hyperthyroidism patients were newly diagnosed, had a disease duration of under 2 months, and were aged 18 to 65 years. The study excluded patients with uncontrolled infections, other autoimmune diseases, pregnancy or lactation. Diagnoses were established on the basis of clinical symptoms, serum thyroxine and TRAb, thyroid ultrasound, and orbital computed tomography. Blood from progressor patients was drawn when they were first diagnosed with hyperthyroidism, before any ophthalmopathy symptoms appeared. Ficoll-Paque density gradient centrifugation was used to isolate PBMCs from approximately 11 ml of fresh peripheral blood. Progressor patients were initially diagnosed with Graves' hyperthyroidism and developed ophthalmopathy during follow-up. Total RNA was extracted using Trizol reagent, and RNA quality was assessed on an Agilent 2100 Bioanalyzer.

The TCR beta CDR3 regions were amplified from the RNA transcripts. For the first round of RT-PCR on the TCR CDR3, the HTBI primer set was used together with the Qiagen OneStep RT-PCR kit. The libraries were constructed in a second round of multiplex PCR and then size-selected and purified. Libraries were sequenced paired-end with 100 bp reads on an Illumina HiSeq2000. Per the source publication's procedure: Raw data were processed with SOAPnuke, discarding reads with adapters, uncalled bases, mean Phred below 15, or no exact constant-primer or identifier match. COPE v1.2.5 was used to merge the high-quality paired reads, and each unique nucleotide sequence was defined as a clonotype. MiTCR v1.1 was used to align the clonotypes against IMGT TRBV, TRBD and TRBJ reference segments. Only V-J combinations with frequency above 0.0001, covering about 99% of repertoires, were analysed. The TCS score was defined as F50 (clonal expansion) divided by E x V (chaos), with BLOSUM62-based TCRdist calculated between CDR3 peptides within each V-J. Welch's t-statistics and random forest reduced fewer than 600 V-J features to 13, which were used in a naive Bayes classifier (R e1071). The public reads were quality trimmed at Q25 with fastp and then assembled into clones with MiXCR by TCRdb, keeping productive beta chains. Entries are consolidated by CDR3 protein sequence, retaining the most common genes and DNA. The V and J calls were not made by the authors but by TCRdb's processing. Within this sample are over 250,000 distinct CDR3 sequences, with around a quarter of them counted one time only. The biggest ten clones account for about a quarter of the sample.

Here the chain combines TRBV20-1 and TRBJ2-7, with 12 bases aligning to TRBD2. The source material was blood. This receptor was identified in a middle-aged man with Graves' hyperthyroidism that later progressed to Graves' ophthalmopathy. The CDR3 region: CSARGTSGRNYEQYF. The nucleotide sequence is given as TGCAGTGCTAGAGGTACTAGCGGGAGGAACTACGAGCAGTACTTC.